A single sample is the source of the 26 T cell receptor beta chains below, sequenced in a study of blood T cell repertoires in COVID-19 (dated by TCRdb to about 2020). Library preparation employed the immunoSEQ multiplex PCR assay. As stored in TCRdb, this immuneACCESS dataset retains in-frame rearrangements with V and J assigned. A fraction of the clones does not appear; measured against another copy, unresolved V genes explain less than half of the discrepancy, and the remainder lacks a known reason. A total of some 500,000 clones appear in this sample, 70% to 90% of them only once. Of the sample, around 8% falls within the top ten clones. Source material: peripheral blood. The receptors originated from a woman in her forties or fifties with COVID-19, enrolled during active disease.

This chain connects TRBV6-5 to TRBJ1-2; D ambiguous. Germline V CDR1 and CDR2: MNHEY, SVGAGI. V lost 8 bases to trimming and J lost 4 bases, with 20 bases between them. The CDR3 length is 15 residues. The CDR3 DNA is TGTGCCAGCGTTCGGGCCTTACGGACTGTCTATGGCTACACCTTC. As protein: CASVRALRTVYGYTF.

A few counts support this clone. The chain links TRBV6-2 or TRBV6-3 to TRBJ2-2; no clear D gene. V lost 5 bases to trimming and J lost 7 bases, with 23 bases between them. The CDR3 consists of 17 residues. In germline, CDR1 is MNHEY, CDR2 SVGEGT. In nucleotides, the CDR3 is TGTGCCAGCAGTAATCACAGAACCCTCACCTCCGACGGGGAGCTGTTTTTT. It yields the protein CASSNHRTLTSDGELFF.

In its sample, this clone was seen once. The chain is built from TRBV9 and TRBJ1-5; D remains ambiguous. The germline CDR1 and CDR2 sequences are SGDLS and YYNGEE. Trimming cost V 4 bases and J 2 bases, with 10 bases left between them. The CDR3 contains 14 residues. The CDR3 DNA follows: TGTGCCAGCAGCTCCCAGGCCGGCAATCAGCCCCAGCATTTT. Its translation: CASSSQAGNQPQHF.

Note on this clone: At the DNA level, this CDR3 is encoded by other sequences in the same sample as well. The chain carries TRBV12-5 and TRBJ1-4, with unresolved D. Between the trimmed V and J ends, which lost 1 base and 7 bases, there was a span of 7 bases. Germline CDR1 and CDR2: LGHNT and FRNRAP. The length of the CDR3 is 13 residues. CDR3 sequence (DNA): TGTGCTAGTGGTTTGGGTACCGGTGAAAAACTGTTTTTT. It yields the protein CASGLGTGEKLFF. Filled out from reference TRBV12-5 and TRBJ1-4, the complete variable domain reads DARVTQTPRHKVTEMGQEVTMRCQPILGHNTVFWYRQTMMQGLELLAYFRNRAPLDDSGMPKDRFSAEMPDATLATLKIQPSEPRDSAVYFCASGLGTGEKLFFGSGTQLSVL.

The chain has TRBV19 and TRBJ1-2; D remains ambiguous. V was pared by 7 bases and J by 0 bases, with 15 bases between. CDR3 length: 15 residues. Germline values: CDR1 LNHDA, CDR2 SQIVND (reference sequence). The CDR3 sequence is CASTPSVIPNYGYTF. As DNA, the CDR3 is TGTGCCAGTACCCCGTCGGTCATTCCTAACTATGGCTACACCTTC.

The CDR3 bases are TGTGCTAGTGGTTTGGACAGGGGGCTCACAGATACGCAGTATTTT. Protein product: CASGLDRGLTDTQYF. The chain carries TRBV12-5 and TRBJ2-3, with TRBD1 identical over 9 bases. The CDR3 extends over 15 amino acids. The ends lost 1 base at V and 2 bases at J; junction bases unmatched: 1. Germline lookup yields CDR1 LGHNT and CDR2 FRNRAP.

This clone has a handful of counts. The gene calls are TRBV24-1 and TRBJ2-1; 7 bases are shared with TRBD1. The germline V gene encodes CDR1 KGHDR and CDR2 SFDVKD. The V gene end was trimmed by 3 bases and the J gene end by 10 bases; junction bases not matched to a gene: 11. The CDR3 extends over 15 amino acids. The CDR3 here is CATSDATTGAREQFF. In DNA, the CDR3 is TGTGCCACCAGTGATGCCACAACAGGGGCAAGGGAGCAGTTCTTC.

This chain connects TRBV19 to TRBJ1-3; D remains ambiguous. The CDR3 runs 16 residues. The V end was cut by 5 bases, the J end by 0 bases, with 14 bases between. The V gene's germline CDR1 is LNHDA and CDR2 SQIVND (reference sequence). CDR3 bases: TGTGCCAGTAGTCCTCGTGGTCGGTTCTCTGGAAACACCATATATTTT. As protein: CASSPRGRFSGNTIYF.

The chain links TRBV4-1 to TRBJ1-1; D is perhaps TRBD1 (5 bases). Per germline, CDR1 MGHRA and CDR2 YSYEKL. V was cut by 4 bases and J by 5 bases, with 17 bases left in between. The CDR3 contains 15 residues. CDR3 sequence reads: CASSPPTGVETEAFF. In DNA form, the CDR3 reads TGCGCCAGCAGCCCCCCCACGGGGGTTGAAACTGAAGCTTTCTTT.

In DNA, the CDR3 is TGTGCCTGGAGTGTAAGCGGGACTGACAATGAGCAGTTCTTC. Amino acids: CAWSVSGTDNEQFF. The chain has TRBV30 and TRBJ2-1, with 7 nucleotides matching TRBD2. The germline V gene has CDR1 GTSNPN and CDR2 SVGIG (reference sequence). The CDR3 is made up of 14 amino acids. V lost 0 bases and J lost 5; bases outside the gene matches: 4.

The chain carries TRBV19 and TRBJ2-3, with TRBD1 matching over 10 bases. The CDR3 consists of 14 residues. Unmatched junction bases numbered 4, after V lost 5 bases and J lost 5 bases. In germline, CDR1 is LNHDA, CDR2 SQIVND (reference sequence). DNA of the CDR3: TGTGCCAGTAGTGGGACAGGGGTTGAAGATACGCAGTATTTT. Residues: CASSGTGVEDTQYF.

The rearrangement joins TRBV7-9 to TRBJ2-7; possibly TRBD1 for D (5 bases). The ends were cut back, 6 bases at V and 5 bases at J, with 14 bases in the middle. The CDR3 length is 13 residues. Germline assignment: CDR1 SEHNR and CDR2 FQNEAQ (reference sequence). This CDR3 reads CASSPDSFHEQYF. The CDR3 DNA reads TGTGCCAGCAGTCCAGACAGTTTCCACGAGCAGTACTTC.

This sequence joins TRBV4-2 and TRBJ1-5; 7 bases map to TRBD1. The V segment lost 1 base and the J segment 0 bases; nucleotides outside the gene matches: 12. The CDR3 runs 19 residues. Germline V gene sequence: CDR1 LGHNA, CDR2 YNFKEQ. The CDR3, as DNA: TGTGCCAGCAGCCAAGTGGGTGGGACAGATTTTAATAGCAATCAGCCCCAGCATTTT. Translation gives CASSQVGGTDFNSNQPQHF.

The V and J genes are TRBV5-1 and TRBJ1-1; D perhaps matches TRBD1 (5 bases). CDR3 length: 14 amino acids. Germline V lookup: CDR1 SGHRS, CDR2 YFSETQ. The V end lost 2 bases, the J end lost 1 base, and 9 bases lay between the germline ends. The CDR3 reads CASSFRTQNTEAFF. In DNA form, the CDR3 reads TGCGCCAGCAGCTTTCGGACACAGAACACTGAAGCTTTCTTT.

This chain uses TRBV24-1 with TRBJ1-2; 8 bases match TRBD1. Germline CDR1 reads KGHDR; CDR2 reads SFDVKD. V lost 3 bases, J lost 4 bases, and 9 bases stayed unmatched. The CDR3 has 16 residues. DNA for the CDR3: TGTGCCACCAGTGATCCCCGGACAGGGAATGGCTATGGCTACACCTTC. Protein product: CATSDPRTGNGYGYTF.

The table lists this clone with a few counts. This chain connects TRBV12-3 or TRBV12-4 to TRBJ1-2; D gene uncertain. The CDR3 runs 12 residues. V lost 7 bases and J 8 bases, leaving 14 bases between the germline ends. The DNA of the CDR3 is TGTGCCAGCACTCAGAATCGTCACGGCTACACCTTC. It is translated as CASTQNRHGYTF.

The sample holds one count of this clone. The gene calls are TRBV6-5 and TRBJ1-4; a weak D match, TRBD1 (6 bases). The CDR3 runs to 14 residues. Germline V gene data show CDR1 as MNHEY and CDR2 as SVGAGI. V lost 6 bases, J lost 8 bases, and 16 bases lay in between. CDR3 sequence: CASRLRGGGEKLFF. CDR3 coding DNA: TGTGCCAGCAGGCTCAGGGGCGGGGGAGAAAAACTGTTTTTT.

The rearrangement joins TRBV2 to TRBJ2-7; 11 positions match TRBD1. The germline V gene has CDR1 SNHLY and CDR2 FYNNEI. The CDR3 sequence is 15 residues long. V trimming: 8 bases; J trimming: 2 bases; junction bases outside the gene matches: 8. The CDR3 bases are TGTGCCAGCGGGACAGGGGGACCCTCTACCTACGAGCAGTACTTC. It yields the protein CASGTGGPSTYEQYF.

The chain links TRBV19 to TRBJ2-3, with TRBD2 identical over 8 bases. With 7 bases clipped from V and 4 bases from J, the junction kept 7 bases outside the gene matches. This CDR3 spans 14 amino acids. Germline CDR1 and CDR2: LNHDA and SQIVND (reference sequence). The CDR3 region is CASKQREFSDTQYF. DNA for the CDR3: TGTGCCAGTAAACAGCGGGAGTTCTCAGATACGCAGTATTTT.

The chain recombines TRBV7-2 with TRBJ2-5; 8 nucleotides match TRBD2. Germline V gives CDR1 SGHTA, CDR2 FQGNSA. The junction had 8 bases not matched to a gene; V was cut back by 1 base and J by 1 base. CDR3 length: 17 amino acids. The CDR3 here is CASSLVARGAIQETQYF. The CDR3 DNA is TGTGCCAGCAGCTTAGTAGCGCGGGGGGCCATCCAAGAGACCCAGTACTTC.

J is TRBJ1-2 and V is TRBV5-1; D remains ambiguous. Germline CDR1 SGHRS, CDR2 YFSETQ. This CDR3 is 14 amino acids long. V lost 0 bases, J lost 3 bases, and 9 bases lay in between. The CDR3, as DNA: TGCGCCAGCAGCTTGGTTGTCAGCGACTATGGCTACACCTTC. Protein product: CASSLVVSDYGYTF.

A note on this clone: Other DNA sequences in this sample translate to the same CDR3. V gene TRBV6-1 combines with J gene TRBJ1-2, with D uncertain. CDR3 length equals 13 residues. The V gene's germline CDR1 is MNHNS and CDR2 SASEGT. V gave up 2 bases and J gave up 4 bases, with 8 bases separating them. The chain's CDR3 is CASSESGSYGYTF. CDR3 nucleotides: TGTGCCAGCAGTGAAAGTGGGAGCTATGGCTACACCTTC.

V and J are TRBV13 and TRBJ1-2; D possibly corresponds to TRBD1 (6 bases). Between the trimmed V and J ends, which lost 5 bases and 3 bases, there was a span of 16 bases. This CDR3 has 15 residues. Germline CDR1 reads PRHDT; CDR2 reads FYEKMQ (reference sequence). CDR3 DNA: TGTGCCAGCAGCCCTGGAATGGGGGCTGACTATGGCTACACCTTC. Translating it yields CASSPGMGADYGYTF.

The rearrangement joins TRBV21-1 to TRBJ2-3; the listed D gene, TRBD2, was not tested against the DNA. TRBV21-1 is noted as a pseudogene. This CDR3 has 12 amino acids. The CDR3 DNA reads as TGTGCCAGCAGCAGCGGGGGAGATACGCAGTATTTT. Translated, it gives CASSSGGDTQYF.

This chain uses TRBV18 with TRBJ1-1; a possible D gene is TRBD1 (5 bases). This CDR3 region has 14 residues. The germline CDR1 and CDR2 sequences are KGHSH and LQKENI. Trimming pared 3 bases from V and 1 base from J, leaving 9 bases between. The chain's CDR3 is CASSPVTENTEAFF. The CDR3 DNA follows: TGTGCCAGCTCACCGGTGACAGAGAACACTGAAGCTTTCTTT. Looking up the rest from reference TRBV18 and TRBJ1-1 gives the full variable domain: NAGVMQNPRHLVRRRGQEARLRCSPMKGHSHVYWYRQLPEEGLKFMVYLQKENIIDESGMPKERFSAEFPKEGPSILRIQQVVRGDSAAYFCASSPVTENTEAFFGQGTRLTVV.

V and J are TRBV9 and TRBJ1-1, with D unresolved. Germline-derived CDR1 and CDR2 are SGDLS and YYNGEE. Trimming stripped 2 bases from V and 0 bases from J, with 8 bases between. The CDR3 length is 14 residues. CDR3 bases: TGTGCCAGCAGCGTCGAGCCAATGAACACTGAAGCTTTCTTT. This translates into CASSVEPMNTEAFF.